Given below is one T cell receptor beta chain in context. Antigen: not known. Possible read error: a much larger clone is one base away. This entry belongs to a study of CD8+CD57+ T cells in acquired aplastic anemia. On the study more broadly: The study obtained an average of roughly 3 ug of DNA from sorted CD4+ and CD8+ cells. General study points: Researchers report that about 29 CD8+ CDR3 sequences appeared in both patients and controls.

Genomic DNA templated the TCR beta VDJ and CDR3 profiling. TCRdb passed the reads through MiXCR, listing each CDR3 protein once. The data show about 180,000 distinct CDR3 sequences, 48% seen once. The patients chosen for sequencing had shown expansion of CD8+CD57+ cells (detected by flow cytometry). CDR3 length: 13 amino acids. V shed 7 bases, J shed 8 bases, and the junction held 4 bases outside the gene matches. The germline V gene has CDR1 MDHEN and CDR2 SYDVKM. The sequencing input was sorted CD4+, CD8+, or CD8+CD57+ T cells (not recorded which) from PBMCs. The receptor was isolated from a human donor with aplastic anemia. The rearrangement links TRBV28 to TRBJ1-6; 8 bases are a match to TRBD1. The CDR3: CASTRQGYSPLHF. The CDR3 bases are TGTGCCAGCACCAGACAGGGGTATTCACCCCTCCACTTT.